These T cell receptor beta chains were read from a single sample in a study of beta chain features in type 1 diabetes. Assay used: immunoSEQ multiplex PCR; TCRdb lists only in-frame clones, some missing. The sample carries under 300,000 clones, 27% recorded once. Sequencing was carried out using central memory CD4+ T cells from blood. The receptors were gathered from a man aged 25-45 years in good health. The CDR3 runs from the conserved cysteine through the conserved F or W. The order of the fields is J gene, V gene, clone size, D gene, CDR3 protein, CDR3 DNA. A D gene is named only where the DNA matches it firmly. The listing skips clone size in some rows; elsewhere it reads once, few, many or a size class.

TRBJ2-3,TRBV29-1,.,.,CSAFHWEAGRTDTQYF,TGCAGCGCATTTCATTGGGAGGCGGGGAGGACAGATACGCAGTATTTT
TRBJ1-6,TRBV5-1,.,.,CASSETGQFNSPLHF,TGCGCCAGCAGCGAAACCGGACAGTTTAATTCACCCCTCCACTTT
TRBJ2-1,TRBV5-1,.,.,CASFRDTTYNEQFF,TGCGCCAGTTTCAGGGACACGACCTACAATGAGCAGTTCTTC
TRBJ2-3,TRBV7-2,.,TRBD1,CASSSRGQGADTQYF,TGTGCCAGCAGTTCTAGGGGGCAGGGCGCCGATACGCAGTATTTT
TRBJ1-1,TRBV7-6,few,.,CASSLPPGNTEAFF,TGTGCCAGCAGCTTACCTCCAGGGAACACTGAAGCTTTCTTT
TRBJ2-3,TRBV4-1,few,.,CASSRIRGEADTQYF,TGCGCCAGCAGCCGTATTAGGGGGGAGGCAGATACGCAGTATTTT
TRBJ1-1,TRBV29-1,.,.,CSVVPGRTEAFF,TGCAGCGTTGTACCGGGCAGGACTGAAGCTTTCTTT
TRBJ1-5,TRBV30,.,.,CAWGVQGTNQPQHF,TGTGCCTGGGGGGTGCAGGGGACCAATCAGCCCCAGCATTTT
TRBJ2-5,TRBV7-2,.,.,CASSPEEGSQETQYF,TGTGCCAGCAGCCCCGAGGAGGGCAGCCAAGAGACCCAGTACTTC
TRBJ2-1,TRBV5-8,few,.,CASSLVGRNEQFF,TGTGCCAGCAGCTTGGTGGGTAGGAATGAGCAGTTCTTC
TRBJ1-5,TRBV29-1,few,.,CSVTGTNRNQPQHF,TGCAGCGTTACCGGGACGAACCGCAATCAGCCCCAGCATTTT
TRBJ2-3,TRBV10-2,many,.,CASRAGPSDTDTQYF,TGCGCCAGCAGGGCGGGGCCGTCTGACACAGATACGCAGTATTTT
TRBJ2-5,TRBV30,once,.,CAGNRGGETQYF,TGTGCCGGGAACCGGGGAGGAGAGACCCAGTACTTC
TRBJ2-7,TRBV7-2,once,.,CASSSAQGGFYEQYF,TGTGCCAGCAGCTCGGCGCAGGGGGGATTCTACGAGCAGTACTTC
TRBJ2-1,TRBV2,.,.,CASSERAAEKEQFF,TGTGCCAGCAGTGAAAGGGCGGCGGAGAAGGAGCAGTTCTTC
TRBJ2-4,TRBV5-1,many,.,CASSQGGENIQYF,TGCGCCAGCAGCCAGGGAGGCGAAAACATTCAGTACTTC
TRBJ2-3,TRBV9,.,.,CASSVVADHTDTQYF,TGTGCCAGCAGCGTAGTGGCAGACCACACAGATACGCAGTATTTT
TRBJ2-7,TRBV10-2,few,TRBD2,CASSAEAGGEGEQYF,TGCGCCAGCAGTGCCGAGGCGGGAGGGGAAGGCGAGCAGTACTTC
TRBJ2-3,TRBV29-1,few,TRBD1,CSAQGATDTQYF,TGCAGCGCCCAGGGGGCCACAGATACGCAGTATTTT
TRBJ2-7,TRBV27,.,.,CASSTVGGAYEQYF,TGTGCCAGCAGTACCGTCGGCGGTGCCTACGAGCAGTACTTC
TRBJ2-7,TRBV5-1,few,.,CASSFQGTSDEQYF,TGCGCCAGCAGCTTTCAGGGAACTTCCGACGAGCAGTACTTC
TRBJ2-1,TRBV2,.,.,CASGLIVNEQFF,TGTGCCAGCGGGCTCATCGTGAATGAGCAGTTCTTC
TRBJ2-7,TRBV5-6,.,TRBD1,CASRPLLQGAVYEQYF,TGTGCCAGCAGACCCCTCCTACAGGGGGCCGTATACGAGCAGTACTTC
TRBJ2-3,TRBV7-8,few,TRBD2,CASSLLTSGTTDTQYF,TGTGCCAGCAGCCTTCTGACTAGCGGGACTACAGATACGCAGTATTTT